A single TCR beta chain is shown here with its context. This clone was recorded a few times. The specificity of this receptor is unknown. No base qualities exist here, and no much larger clone lies one base off it. The method was the immunoSEQ multiplex PCR assay. A mixture of 60 forward primers for TCR Vbeta segments and 13 reverse primers for TCR Jbeta segments was used in the multiplex PCR. A multiplex PCR assay on genomic DNA amplified the CDR3 region of rearranged TCR beta genes. Amplified TCR beta libraries were sequenced as 87-base-pair reads on the Illumina HiSeq System. In the paper's pipeline: Across the 500 to 750 repertoires, a later analysis counted around 80 million unique TCR beta chains, around 10 million of which were shared by at least two donors. To remove PCR and sequencing errors, raw reads were error-corrected and collapsed into unique sequences using a nearest-neighbor algorithm that merged closely related sequences. CDR3 sequences were aligned to IMGT reference sequences to assign V, D and J gene segments. Each retained sequence needed at least a six-nucleotide match to both a V gene segment and a J gene segment. Rearrangements were called productive when the CDR3 lacked stop codons and stayed in frame with V and J; all others were non-productive. CDR3 was defined by IMGT convention, running from the second conserved V-encoded cysteine to the conserved J-encoded phenylalanine. Sequences without an unambiguous match to a single V gene segment were excluded from the earlier analysis of over 500 of the donors. An earlier analysis of 587 of the donors called V segments functional above 56.7% productive rearrangements and segregating when the between-donor standard deviation exceeded 5%. To diagnose cytomegalovirus status from the catalog of TCR beta chain sequences, a statistical classification framework was built. A later analysis assigned V and J genes by comparing TCR nucleotide sequences with IMGT/GENE-DB human TR gene sequences. A later analysis assigned CDR3 sequences and most-parsimonious VDJ recombination scenarios with the TCRdist pipeline. A later analysis defined each TCR beta chain by its CDR3 amino acid sequence plus V-gene family, and excluded reads lacking a unique V-gene family. In a later analysis, fewer than 650 highly shared, low-generation-probability nucleotide sequences were removed to address suspected cross-contamination and a sequencing artifact. In a later analysis, a clonal expansion index was calculated for each public chain from normalized within-repertoire ranks of inferred template counts. A later analysis computed generation probabilities with a VDJ recombination model fitted to out-of-frame rearrangements, and checked the results against IGoR. Hypergeometric tests were used in a later analysis to score TCR-TCR, TCR-HLA and TCR-CMV co-occurrence, with a repertoire-size bias correction applied to the TCR pairs. To estimate false discovery rates, a later analysis permuted the HLA or CMV assignments 20 times. In a later analysis, co-occurring TCRs were grouped using DBSCAN, and TCRdist sequence similarity was added for clustering within HLA-allele-positive subsets. Repertoires with fewer than 30,000 or more than 120,000 public chains were left out of co-occurrence clustering, as were about 5 repertoires with anomalous nucleotide sharing. This is the immuneACCESS table as TCRdb keeps it, with only in-frame sequences that have V and J called. A part of the clones is gone; compared with another copy, unresolved V genes explain less than half, and the rest is unexplained. From that table come the V and J calls and clone size; the DNA was used to work out D and trimming. Recorded for this sample are approximately 190,000 clones; roughly 80% of them occurred a single time. The ten most abundant clones make up roughly 3.1% of the sample.

In total, fewer than 750 healthy bone marrow donors made up the cohort. At the time of sampling, every cohort member was nominally healthy, though immune exposures that went unrecorded were likely present. The donor tested CMV seropositive, placing the donor among the 289 seropositive members of the cohort. A peripheral blood sample was collected from each donor, and TCR beta sequencing was performed on peripheral blood mononuclear cells. Genomic DNA extraction from the blood cell samples was performed with the Qiagen DNeasy Blood Extraction Kit. The source of the sample is a study of cytomegalovirus exposure and HLA in healthy donors (dated by TCRdb to 2015 to 2018). General notes on the study: According to an earlier analysis of 550 to 700 of the donors, about 179 million T cells yielded some 110 million unique TCR beta sequences and around 280 Gb of sequence data. An early release that covered 640 HLA-typed donors contained about 300 gigabases of sequencing data and 75 million to 100 million unique TCR sequences. The genetic ancestry cluster associated with self-reported Caucasian donors included over 65% of the approximately 410 genotyped donors. The study aimed to test whether cataloging public T cell receptors could reveal signatures of past pathogen exposure. Using immunosequencing, the study profiled T cell repertoires from approximately 700 subjects and related those repertoires to cytomegalovirus serostatus. Along with the approximately 700-subject first cohort, a separate validation cohort of over 90 different subjects was used. To predict cytomegalovirus infection status, the study combined high-throughput TCR immunosequencing, statistical association of individual TCRs with disease status, and machine learning. To study patterns of TCR occurrence, a later analysis re-analyzed previously published TCR beta repertoires from 700 or so donors and added high-resolution HLA genotyping. The later analysis used no new phenotypic data to find candidate immune exposures, relying instead on TCR beta sequences and their occurrence across donors. An earlier analysis of fewer than 750 of the donors used high-throughput TCR beta sequencing to judge whether each TCR beta V gene segment behaved as functional or pseudogenic. Donor age, sex, ethnicity and CMV serostatus were collected together with the repertoire data. A later genetic analysis used genome-wide SNP genotypes for about 60% of the 666 donors, treating that subset as a discovery cohort. Every discovery cohort repertoire had been produced on one sequencing platform. Class I and class II HLA loci were covered by the typing at four-digit resolution. Typing coverage differed by locus: A, B, C, DRB1 and DQB1 were typed in roughly 620-630 donors, DQA1 in approximately 520, DPA1 in approximately 600, and DPB1 in 450 to 490. Four or five DR-DQ haplotypes were handled as single units for association and clustering because linkage in the cohort was strong. Among roughly 370 genotyped donors of the cohort, an average of about 240,000 unique TCR beta nucleotide sequences were sequenced per donor, around 20% of them non-productive. Study-wide conclusions, independent of this receptor: A later analysis associated 15,000 to 20,000 TCR beta sequences with specific HLA alleles at a false discovery rate of 0.05. A further reported finding was that TCR beta sequences accurately predicted the HLA-A and HLA-B alleles for most subjects in the first cohort. Several of the top co-occurrence clusters appeared to be linked to parvovirus B19, influenza, CMV and Epstein-Barr virus, according to a later analysis. The classifier was reported to diagnose cytomegalovirus status with high specificity and sensitivity in both the original and validation cohorts. For the cohort, immune exposure information was limited to CMV serostatus. A later genetic analysis reported fewer N-insertions in productive TCRs among donors in an Asian-associated ancestry cluster than the roughly 700-donor mean. The study gave a list of under 200 TCR beta chains associated with cytomegalovirus. According to the authors, the approach could potentially be generalized to other disease states and immunological phenotypes. Compared with equally common non-associated chains, HLA-associated TCR beta chains in a later analysis were more clonally expanded and had lower generation probabilities. A later analysis found that TCR association rates varied across HLA loci, with DRB1 alleles showing the most associated TCRs and HLA-C alleles the fewest. Because counts were too low, roughly 17 rarely observed V segments, including chromosome 9 orphons, were left out of the earlier analysis of approximately 580 of the donors. In an earlier analysis of approximately 600 of the donors, most TCR beta V segments were observed in productive rearrangements about 90% or about 30% of the time, broadly matching IMGT annotations. Some IMGT-functional V segments, including TRBV6-2 and TRBV6-3, could not be distinguished by the 87-base-pair reads and were therefore excluded. Correlated functional status among segregating V segments might reflect linkage disequilibrium, but an unknown experimental factor could not be ruled out. In this cohort, only TCR beta chains were sequenced, and detectable features were limited by the absence of alpha or paired-chain data. When HLA alleles, especially DR and DQ, strongly co-occurred, attributing TCR associations to individual alleles was difficult. In a later genetic analysis, a missense DCLRE1C variant was associated with V-gene and J-gene trimming of TCR beta chains, and the association was replicated in an independent cohort. HLA typing was unavailable for some donors at each locus, so association tests used only the typed subset. A few of the identified cytomegalovirus-associated TCR beta chains were confirmed in vitro to be specific for cytomegalovirus antigens. A cluster of highly shared sequence variants was judged likely to be a technical artifact of the sequencing pipeline. Roughly uniform sequencing depth across donors was assumed in presence/absence analyses, although this assumption may not hold. While some public TCRs were present in many individuals, most TCR sequences turned up only very rarely across donors. A later analysis found that most CMV-associated TCR beta chains appeared HLA-restricted, with HLA associations seemingly driven largely by CMV exposure.

The germline V gene supplies CDR1 MNHEY and CDR2 SVGAGI. There are 13 amino acids in the CDR3, from cysteine to phenylalanine inclusive. Just the 39-base CDR3 DNA is kept, in frame starting at base 1. V and J are truncated by 2 bases and 5 bases respectively, leaving an intervening sequence of 7 bases. What was sequenced was PBMCs. The rearranged segments are TRBV6-5 and TRBJ1-5, with a tentative D gene TRBD1 over 5 matching bases. This sequence originates from a man aged 35 to 55 in good health and CMV-seropositive. Read as DNA, the sequence is TGTGCCAGCAGTTACGCGGGGGATCAGCCCCAGCATTTT. Protein translation: CASSYAGDQPQHF.